This TCR beta chain was captured by sequencing in a study of OX40 agonist ivuxolimab in advanced cancers. At the level of the whole study: Ivuxolimab was a fully human IgG2 agonistic monoclonal antibody targeting the costimulatory receptor OX40 (CD134). Intravenous ivuxolimab was administered to patients every 2 weeks at six dose levels: 0.01, 0.1, 0.3, 1.5, 3 and 10 mg/kg. Among the approximately 50 dose-escalation patients, around 19 had hepatocellular carcinoma, about 15 melanoma, 9 renal cell carcinoma and 9 head and neck cancer. A male proportion of 82.7% and a mean age of approximately 61 years, ranging from roughly 23 to 85, were recorded for the dose-escalation cohort. Patients were allowed to have had prior anti-PD-1, anti-PD-L1 or anti-CTLA-4 therapy, and approximately 40% of the dose-escalation patients had previously received checkpoint inhibitors. Partial responses occurred in three dose-escalation patients, of whom one had hepatocellular carcinoma and two had cutaneous melanoma. Peripheral TCRbeta sequencing was intended to test whether TCR sequence diversity was altered and clonal T-cell expansion was caused by ivuxolimab. The paper describes the monotherapy dose-escalation part (N ≈ 52 patients) of the phase I trial of ivuxolimab. The paper's findings and limits, for the study overall: Low levels of normalized T-cell clonal expansion were also seen in some nonresponding patients. After ivuxolimab, expanded clones were on average more numerous among CD8+ T cells than among CD4+ T cells. In the 0.1-3.0 mg/kg groups, partial responders were among the patients with the lowest normalized peripheral clonal expansion, particularly in CD8+ T cells. Antigen specificity was not determined for the clonally expanded peripheral T cells. Clonal expansion of both CD4+ and CD8+ blood T cells was observed from baseline to week 6 at doses 0.1 to 3.0 mg/kg.

To sequence the TCRbeta CDR3 region, genomic DNA was isolated from the sorted cells. The immunoSEQ Assay was used to sequence the TCRbeta CDR3 regions. Imported from immuneACCESS, the table was reduced by TCRdb to in-frame sequences with V and J called. These copies leave out some clones; in studies compared against another copy, an unresolved V gene accounts for under half, and the cause of the remainder is not known. This sample has 10,000 to 15,000 clones in its table, and about 80% of those were observed once. The ten largest clones represent 20% to 30% of the sample. Notes on this clone: This clone's antigen is unknown. No clone much larger than this one lies a single base away; base qualities are absent.

The trial excluded patients who had a history of autoimmune disease or who were on systemic immunosuppression. In every dose cohort, peripheral blood was drawn for TCR sequencing at baseline, cycle 4 day 1, and cycle 7 day 1. Samples came from an open-label, multicenter, first-in-human phase I dose-escalation trial of ivuxolimab. Adults with locally advanced or metastatic head and neck squamous cell, hepatocellular, melanoma or renal cell carcinoma were enrolled in the trial. Before TCR sequencing, CD4+ and CD8+ T cells were separately sorted from peripheral blood. Trimming at the junction amounts to 2 bases on V and 0 bases on J, and the germline ends lie 8 bases apart. Including cysteine and phenylalanine, the CDR3 has 15 amino acids. Only the CDR3 region is kept as DNA, spanning 45 bases read in frame from base 1. The germline V gene supplies CDR1 MNHEY and CDR2 SVGAGI.

The sequence derives from an adult with an advanced solid tumor such as melanoma, head and neck, liver or kidney cancer. Sample: CD4+ or CD8+ T cells sorted from blood, taken in a trial of the OX40 agonist ivuxolimab. The rearranged segments are TRBV6-5 and TRBJ1-5, with the identity of the D gene unclear. The CDR3 protein is CASSYPPGSNQPQHF. The bases read TGTGCCAGCAGTTACCCCCCGGGTAGCAATCAGCCCCAGCATTTT.